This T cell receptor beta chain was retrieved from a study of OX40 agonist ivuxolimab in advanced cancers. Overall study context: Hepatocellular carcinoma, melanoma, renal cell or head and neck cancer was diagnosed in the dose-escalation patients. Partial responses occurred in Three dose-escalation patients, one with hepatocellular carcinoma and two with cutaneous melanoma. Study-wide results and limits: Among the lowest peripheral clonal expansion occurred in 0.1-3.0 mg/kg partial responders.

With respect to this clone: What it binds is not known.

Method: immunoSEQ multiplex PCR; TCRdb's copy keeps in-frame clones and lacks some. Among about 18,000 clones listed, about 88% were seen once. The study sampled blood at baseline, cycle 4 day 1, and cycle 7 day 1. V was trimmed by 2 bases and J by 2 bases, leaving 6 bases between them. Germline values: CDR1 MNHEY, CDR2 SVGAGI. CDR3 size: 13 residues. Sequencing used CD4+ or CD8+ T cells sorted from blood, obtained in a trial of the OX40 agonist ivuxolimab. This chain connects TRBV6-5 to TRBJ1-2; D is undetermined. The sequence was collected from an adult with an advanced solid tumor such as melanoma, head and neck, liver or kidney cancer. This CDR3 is CASSYTVNYGYTF. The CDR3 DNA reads TGTGCCAGCAGTTACACGGTGAACTATGGCTACACCTTC.